This T cell receptor (beta chain) derives from a study of vaccination and CD4 T cells after COVID-19. Overall study context: Six men and four women formed the convalescents, two being Hispanic. Cells received overlapping spike peptides from SARS-CoV-2, HCoV-NL63, HCoV-OC43 and HCoV-229E as stimulation.

Per the germline V gene, CDR1 is SGHRS and CDR2 is YFSETQ. V lost 4 bases, J lost 3 bases, and 6 bases stayed unmatched. This CDR3 comprises 15 residues. An Oncomine TCR Beta short-read assay was used to sequence the DNA from cultured CD4+ T cells. TCRdb redid the calling of the PCR reads with MiXCR, one entry per CDR3 protein. The data contain tens of thousands of distinct CDR3 sequences, 64% of them singletons. A note on this clonotype: The antigen remains unidentified.

As for treatment: approximately nine-day PBMC culture with coronavirus spike peptide pools or control peptides (ViraFEST assay). Sequences were obtained from CD4+ T cells from blood, cultured in vitro. This clonotype originated in a human donor who had recovered from COVID-19. The chain uses TRBV5-1 and TRBJ2-1; 8 bases line up with TRBD1. CDR3: CASSQDRGIYNEQFF. The CDR3 bases are TGCGCCAGCAGCCAAGACAGGGGAATCTACAATGAGCAGTTCTTC.